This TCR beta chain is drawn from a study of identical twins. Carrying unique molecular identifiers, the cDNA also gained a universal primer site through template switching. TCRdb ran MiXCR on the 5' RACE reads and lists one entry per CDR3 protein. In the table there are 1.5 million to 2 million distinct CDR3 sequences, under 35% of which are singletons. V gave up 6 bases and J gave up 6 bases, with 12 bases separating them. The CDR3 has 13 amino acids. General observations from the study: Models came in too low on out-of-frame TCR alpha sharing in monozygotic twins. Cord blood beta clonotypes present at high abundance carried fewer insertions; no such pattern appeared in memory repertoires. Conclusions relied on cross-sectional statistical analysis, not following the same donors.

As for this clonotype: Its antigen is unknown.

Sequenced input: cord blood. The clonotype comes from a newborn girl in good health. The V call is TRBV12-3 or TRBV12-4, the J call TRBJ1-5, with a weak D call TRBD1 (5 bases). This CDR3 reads CASSTQGIQPQHF. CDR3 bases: TGTGCCAGCAGCACTCAGGGTATTCAGCCCCAGCATTTT.